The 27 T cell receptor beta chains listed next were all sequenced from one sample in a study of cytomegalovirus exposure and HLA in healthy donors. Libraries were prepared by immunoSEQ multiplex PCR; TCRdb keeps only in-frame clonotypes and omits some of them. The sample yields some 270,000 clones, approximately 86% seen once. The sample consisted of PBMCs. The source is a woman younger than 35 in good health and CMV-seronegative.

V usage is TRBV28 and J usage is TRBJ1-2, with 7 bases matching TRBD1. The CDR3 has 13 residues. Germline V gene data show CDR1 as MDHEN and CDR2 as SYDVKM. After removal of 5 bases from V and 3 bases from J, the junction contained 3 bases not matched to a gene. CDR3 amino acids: CASSGQDHYGYTF. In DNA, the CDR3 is TGTGCCAGCAGTGGACAGGACCACTATGGCTACACCTTC.

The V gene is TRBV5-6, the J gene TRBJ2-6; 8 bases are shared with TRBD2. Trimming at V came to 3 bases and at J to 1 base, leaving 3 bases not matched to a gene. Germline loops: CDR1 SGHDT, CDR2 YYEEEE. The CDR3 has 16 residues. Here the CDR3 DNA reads TGTGCCAGCAGCTGGGGGACTAGTTCTGGGGCCAACGTCCTGACTTTC. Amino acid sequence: CASSWGTSSGANVLTF.

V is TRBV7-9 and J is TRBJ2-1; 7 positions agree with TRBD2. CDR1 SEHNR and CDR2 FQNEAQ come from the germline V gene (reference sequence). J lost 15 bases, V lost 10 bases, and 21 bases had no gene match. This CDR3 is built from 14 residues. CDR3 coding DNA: TGTGCCACCACCCCGTCGACTAGCCCCACCTCGGGGTTCTTC. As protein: CATTPSTSPTSGFF. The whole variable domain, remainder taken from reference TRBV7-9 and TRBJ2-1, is DTGVSQNPRHKITKRGQNVTFRCDPISEHNRLYWYRQTLGQGPEFLTYFQNEAQLEKSRLLSDRFSAERPKGSFSTLEIQRTEQGDSAMYLCATTPSTSPTSGFFGPGTRLTVL.

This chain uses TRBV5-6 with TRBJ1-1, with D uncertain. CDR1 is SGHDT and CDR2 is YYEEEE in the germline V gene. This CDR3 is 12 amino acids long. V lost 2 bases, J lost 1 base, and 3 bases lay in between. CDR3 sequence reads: CASSFGNTEAFF. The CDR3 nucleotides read TGTGCCAGCAGCTTCGGGAACACTGAAGCTTTCTTT.

The CDR3 DNA follows: TGCGCCAGCAGCTTGGCACCGGACAGGGAGGACCGCGGGACCTTC. This translates into CASSLAPDREDRGTF. V usage is TRBV5-1 and J usage is TRBJ1-2, with 8 bases fitting TRBD1. The junction had 15 bases not matched to a gene; V was cut back by 0 bases and J by 14 bases. CDR1 is SGHRS, CDR2 YFSETQ, per germline. This CDR3 is built from 15 residues.

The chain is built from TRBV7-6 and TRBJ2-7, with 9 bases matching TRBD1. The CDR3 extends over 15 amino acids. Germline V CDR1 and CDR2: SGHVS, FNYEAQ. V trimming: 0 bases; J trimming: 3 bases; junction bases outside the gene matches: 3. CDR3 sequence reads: CASSLATTGGYEQYF. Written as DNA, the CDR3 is TGTGCCAGCAGCTTAGCGACGACAGGGGGCTACGAGCAGTACTTC.

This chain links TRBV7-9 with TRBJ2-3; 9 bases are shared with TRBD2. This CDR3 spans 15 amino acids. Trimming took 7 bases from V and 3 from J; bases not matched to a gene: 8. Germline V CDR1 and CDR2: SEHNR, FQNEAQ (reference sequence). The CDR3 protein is CASNPSGIETDTQYF. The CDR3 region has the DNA TGTGCCAGCAACCCTAGCGGGATTGAAACAGATACGCAGTATTTT.

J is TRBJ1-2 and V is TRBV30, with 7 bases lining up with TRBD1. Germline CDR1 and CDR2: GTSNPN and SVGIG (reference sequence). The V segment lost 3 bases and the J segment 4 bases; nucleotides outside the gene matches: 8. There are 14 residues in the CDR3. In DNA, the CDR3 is TGTGCCTGGAGGGTAACAGGGGCGGCCTATGGCTACACCTTC. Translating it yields CAWRVTGAAYGYTF.

CDR3 in DNA: TGCAGCGCGAAAAGCGGGGGGGCCGACACCGGGGAGCTGTTTTTT. This gives the protein CSAKSGGADTGELFF. The chain joins TRBV29-1 to TRBJ2-2; 10 bases agree with TRBD2. Germline CDR1 reads SQVTM; CDR2 reads ANQGSEA. The CDR3 is made up of 15 amino acids. The J segment lost 3 bases and the V segment lost 7 bases, leaving 8 bases of the junction unmatched.

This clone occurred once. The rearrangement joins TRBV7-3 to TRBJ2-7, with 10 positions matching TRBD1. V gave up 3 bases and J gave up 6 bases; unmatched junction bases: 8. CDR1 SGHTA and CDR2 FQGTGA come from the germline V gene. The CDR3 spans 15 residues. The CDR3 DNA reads TGTGCCAGCAGCTTCCTCGGGACAGGGGTCTCCGAGCAGTACTTC. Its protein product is CASSFLGTGVSEQYF.

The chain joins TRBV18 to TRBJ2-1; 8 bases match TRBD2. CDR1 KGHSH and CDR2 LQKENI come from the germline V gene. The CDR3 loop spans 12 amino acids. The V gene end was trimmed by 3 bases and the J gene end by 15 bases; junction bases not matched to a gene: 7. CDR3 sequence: CASSPRAGEGFF. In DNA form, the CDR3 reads TGTGCCAGCTCACCGAGAGCGGGAGAGGGGTTCTTC.

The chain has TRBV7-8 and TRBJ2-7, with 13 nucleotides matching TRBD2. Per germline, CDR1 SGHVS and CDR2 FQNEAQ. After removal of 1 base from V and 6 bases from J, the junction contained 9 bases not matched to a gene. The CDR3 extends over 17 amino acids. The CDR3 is CASSLERTSGSAGEQYF. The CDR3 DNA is TGTGCCAGCAGCTTAGAGCGGACTAGCGGGAGTGCAGGCGAGCAGTACTTC. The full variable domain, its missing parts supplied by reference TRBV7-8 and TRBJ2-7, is GAGVSQSPRYKVAKRGQDVALRCDPISGHVSLFWYQQALGQGPEFLTYFQNEAQLDKSGLPSDRFFAERPEGSVSTLKIQRTQQEDSAVYLCASSLERTSGSAGEQYFGPGTRLTVT.

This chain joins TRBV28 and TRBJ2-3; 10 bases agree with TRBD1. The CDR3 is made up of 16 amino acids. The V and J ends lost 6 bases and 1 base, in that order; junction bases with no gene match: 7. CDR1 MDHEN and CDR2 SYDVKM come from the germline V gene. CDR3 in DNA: TGTGCCAGCAGCGCCGCCGGGACAGGGGGCACAGATACGCAGTATTTT. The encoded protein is CASSAAGTGGTDTQYF.

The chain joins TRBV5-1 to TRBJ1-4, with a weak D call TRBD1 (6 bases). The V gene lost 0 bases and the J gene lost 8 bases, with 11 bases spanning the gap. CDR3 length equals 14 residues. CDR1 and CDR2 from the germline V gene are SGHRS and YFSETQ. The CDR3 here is CASSLVQGEEKLFF. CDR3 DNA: TGCGCCAGCAGCTTGGTACAGGGTGAGGAAAAACTGTTTTTT.

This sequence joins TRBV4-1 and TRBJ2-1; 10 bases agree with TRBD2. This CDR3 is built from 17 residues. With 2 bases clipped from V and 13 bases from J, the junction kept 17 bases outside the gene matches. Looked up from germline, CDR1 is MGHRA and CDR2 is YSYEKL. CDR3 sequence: CASSQPGRASGGGPQFF. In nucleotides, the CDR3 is TGCGCCAGCAGCCAACCCGGGCGGGCTAGCGGGGGTGGCCCCCAGTTCTTC.

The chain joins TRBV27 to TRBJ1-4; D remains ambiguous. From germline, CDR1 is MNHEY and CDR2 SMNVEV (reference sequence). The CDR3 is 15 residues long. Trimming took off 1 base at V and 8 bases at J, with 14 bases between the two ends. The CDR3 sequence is CASSLYPPPAEKLFF. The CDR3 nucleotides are TGTGCCAGCAGTTTATACCCACCCCCAGCGGAAAAACTGTTTTTT. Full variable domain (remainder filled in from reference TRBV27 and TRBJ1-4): EAQVTQNPRYLITVTGKKLTVTCSQNMNHEYMSWYRQDPGLGLRQIYYSMNVEVTDKGDVPEGYKVSRKEKRNFPLILESPSPNQTSLYFCASSLYPPPAEKLFFGSGTQLSVL.

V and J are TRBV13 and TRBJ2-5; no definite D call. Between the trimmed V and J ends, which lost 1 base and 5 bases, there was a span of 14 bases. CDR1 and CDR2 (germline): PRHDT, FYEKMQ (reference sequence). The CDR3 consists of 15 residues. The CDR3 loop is CASSLVVSFEETQYF. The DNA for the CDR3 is TGTGCCAGCAGCTTAGTGGTTTCATTTGAGGAGACCCAGTACTTC. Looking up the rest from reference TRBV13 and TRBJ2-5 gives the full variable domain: AAGVIQSPRHLIKEKRETATLKCYPIPRHDTVYWYQQGPGQDPQFLISFYEKMQSDKGSIPDRFSAQQFSDYHSELNMSSLELGDSALYFCASSLVVSFEETQYFGPGTRLLVL.

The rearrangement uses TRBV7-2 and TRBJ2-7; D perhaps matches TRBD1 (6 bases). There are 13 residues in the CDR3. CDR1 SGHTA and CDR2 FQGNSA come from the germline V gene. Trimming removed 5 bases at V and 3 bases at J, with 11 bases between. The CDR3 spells CASSLTGIYEQYF. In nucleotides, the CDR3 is TGTGCCAGCAGCCTAACAGGGATCTACGAGCAGTACTTC. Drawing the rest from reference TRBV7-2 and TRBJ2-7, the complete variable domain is GAGVSQSPSNKVTEKGKDVELRCDPISGHTALYWYRQSLGQGLEFLIYFQGNSAPDKSGLPSDRFSAERTGGSVSTLTIQRTQQEDSAVYLCASSLTGIYEQYFGPGTRLTVT.

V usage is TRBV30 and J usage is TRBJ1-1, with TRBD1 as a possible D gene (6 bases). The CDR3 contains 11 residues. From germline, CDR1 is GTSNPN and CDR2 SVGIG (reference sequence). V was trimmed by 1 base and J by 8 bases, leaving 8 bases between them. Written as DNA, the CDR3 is TGTGCCTGGAGTGGGGGGGGCGAAGCTTTCTTT. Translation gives CAWSGGGEAFF.

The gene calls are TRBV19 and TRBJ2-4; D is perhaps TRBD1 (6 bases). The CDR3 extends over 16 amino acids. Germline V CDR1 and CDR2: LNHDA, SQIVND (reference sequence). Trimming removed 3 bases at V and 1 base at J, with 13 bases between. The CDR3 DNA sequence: TGTGCCAGTAGTATTGACAGGCCGGGGGCCAAAAACATTCAGTACTTC. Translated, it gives CASSIDRPGAKNIQYF.

CDR3 sequence reads: CASSSMGPDRGHGETQYF. In DNA form, the CDR3 reads TGTGCCAGCAGTTCAATGGGGCCAGACAGGGGCCACGGGGAGACCCAGTACTTC. This chain joins TRBV27 and TRBJ2-5; 8 bases align to TRBD1. V shed 4 bases, J shed 5 bases, and the junction held 18 bases outside the gene matches. The CDR3 extends over 18 amino acids. Germline values: CDR1 MNHEY, CDR2 SMNVEV (reference sequence).

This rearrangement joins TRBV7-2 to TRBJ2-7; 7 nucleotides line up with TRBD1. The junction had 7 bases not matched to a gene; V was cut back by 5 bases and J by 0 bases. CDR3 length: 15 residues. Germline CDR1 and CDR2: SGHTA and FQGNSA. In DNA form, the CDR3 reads TGTGCCAGCAGCCGCCGGGACAGCTACTCCTACGAGCAGTACTTC. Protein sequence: CASSRRDSYSYEQYF.

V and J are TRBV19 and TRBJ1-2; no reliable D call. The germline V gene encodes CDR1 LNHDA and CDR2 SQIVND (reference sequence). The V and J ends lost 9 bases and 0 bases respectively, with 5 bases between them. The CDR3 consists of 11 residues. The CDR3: CASDSNYGYTF. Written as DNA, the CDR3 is TGTGCCAGCGACTCTAACTATGGCTACACCTTC.

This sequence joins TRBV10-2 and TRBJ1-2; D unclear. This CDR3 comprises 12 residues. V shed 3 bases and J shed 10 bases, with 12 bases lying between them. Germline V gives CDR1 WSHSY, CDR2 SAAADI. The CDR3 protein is CASSETVRDYTF. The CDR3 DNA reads TGCGCCAGCAGTGAAACCGTGAGGGACTACACCTTC.

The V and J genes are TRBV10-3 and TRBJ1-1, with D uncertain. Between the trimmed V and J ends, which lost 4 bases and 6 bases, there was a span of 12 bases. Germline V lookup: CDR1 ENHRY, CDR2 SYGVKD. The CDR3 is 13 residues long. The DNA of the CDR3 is TGTGCCATCAGTGGCCTAGCTGACCCTGAAGCTTTCTTT. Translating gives CAISGLADPEAFF.

The chain's CDR3 is CAIQSGGPTYNEQFF. The CDR3 DNA reads as TGTGCCATCCAATCGGGGGGCCCCACCTACAATGAGCAGTTCTTC. This chain connects TRBV25-1 to TRBJ2-1, with a tentative D call TRBD2 (7 bases). The CDR3 is made up of 15 amino acids. Trimming took off 10 bases at V and 2 bases at J, with 18 bases between the two ends. Germline V CDR1 and CDR2: MGHDK, SYGVNS.

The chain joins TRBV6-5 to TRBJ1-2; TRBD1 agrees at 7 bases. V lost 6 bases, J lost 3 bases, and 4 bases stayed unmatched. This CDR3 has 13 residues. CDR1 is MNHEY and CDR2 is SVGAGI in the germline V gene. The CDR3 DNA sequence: TGTGCCAGCAGACAGGGGCAGGACTATGGCTACACCTTC. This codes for CASRQGQDYGYTF.